A selection of T cell receptor beta chains follows, all from one sample in a study of blood T cell repertoires in COVID-19. This table comes from immunoSEQ multiplex PCR, and its TCRdb copy is limited to in-frame clones, with some not included. The sample records 140,000 to 150,000 clones, roughly 79% being singletons. The sample taken for sequencing was peripheral blood. Receptors were obtained from a woman in her fifties or sixties with acute or convalescent COVID-19. Both conserved end residues are part of each CDR3. D genes are given only for firm matches. The listing skips clone size in some rows; elsewhere it reads once, few, many or a size class.

length	V	D	size	J	DNA	CDR3
13	TRBV6-2/TRBV6-3	NA	NA	TRBJ2-3	TGTGCCAGCAGTTACACTGGCACAGATACGCAGTATTTT	CASSYTGTDTQYF
15	TRBV10-3	TRBD2	NA	TRBJ2-5	TGTGCCATCAGAGGTAGCGGGAGAAATCAAGAGACCCAGTACTTC	CAIRGSGRNQETQYF
14	TRBV18	NA	NA	TRBJ2-5	TGTGCCAGCTCACCACCTCTAGTCCGAGAGACCCAGTACTTC	CASSPPLVRETQYF
16	TRBV6-1	NA	NA	TRBJ1-2	TGTGCCAGCAGTGGTACAGGGCTCGGTACTAACTATGGCTACACCTTC	CASSGTGLGTNYGYTF
11	TRBV12-3/TRBV12-4	NA	NA	TRBJ1-2	TGTGCCAGCAGTTCGGGAGTTCACTACACCTTC	CASSSGVHYTF
18	TRBV28	NA	NA	TRBJ1-4	TGTGCCAGCAGTTTGGCCCCTCTGGCGAGGCCAACTAATGAAAAACTGTTTTTT	CASSLAPLARPTNEKLFF
13	TRBV24-1	NA	NA	TRBJ1-2	TGTGCCACCAGTCTGGGCCGGGAGGCTGGCTACACCTTC	CATSLGREAGYTF
18	TRBV28	TRBD1	once	TRBJ1-2	TGTGCCAGCAGTCCCCGGACAGGGGCGATTGGCGCGGGCTATGGCTACACCTTC	CASSPRTGAIGAGYGYTF
15	TRBV5-6	TRBD1	NA	TRBJ2-2	TGTGCCAGCAGCCGACAGGGAACAAACACCGGGGAGCTGTTTTTT	CASSRQGTNTGELFF
14	TRBV27	TRBD1	NA	TRBJ1-1	TGTGCCAGCAGTCTCCAGACAGGGGGCACTGAAGCTTTCTTT	CASSLQTGGTEAFF
16	TRBV7-9	TRBD2	NA	TRBJ2-5	TGTGCCAGCAGCTCCGCTAGCGGGAGGGCTGCAGAGACCCAGTACTTC	CASSSASGRAAETQYF
13	TRBV6-1	NA	NA	TRBJ1-2	TGTGCCAGCAGTGATTCGGGAGCCCATGGCTACACCTTC	CASSDSGAHGYTF
17	TRBV27	TRBD1	NA	TRBJ1-1	TGTGCCAGCAAGGACGGGAGAAGCAGGGGGACGAACACTGAAGCTTTCTTT	CASKDGRSRGTNTEAFF
17	TRBV9	NA	once	TRBJ2-4	TGTGCCAGCAGCCCGCGCGGGCGCAGACTAGCCAAAAACATTCAGTACTTC	CASSPRGRRLAKNIQYF
14	TRBV11-1	TRBD2	once	TRBJ2-5	TGTGCCAGCAGGGTAAGCGGGATTCAAGAGACCCAGTACTTC	CASRVSGIQETQYF
12	TRBV30	NA	NA	TRBJ1-2	TGTGCCTGGAGCCCGAACAGCTATGGCTACACCTTC	CAWSPNSYGYTF
14	TRBV4-2	NA	few	TRBJ2-7	TGTGCCAGCAGCCAATACATTGGCCCCTACGAGCAGTACTTC	CASSQYIGPYEQYF
13	TRBV28	NA	NA	TRBJ1-2	TGTGCCAGCAGTTTATCACGGTCCTATGGCTACACCTTC	CASSLSRSYGYTF
14	TRBV6-5	TRBD1	NA	TRBJ2-7	TGTGCCAGCAGTCAGGGGGCGGCCTCCTACGAGCAGTACTTC	CASSQGAASYEQYF
14	TRBV18	TRBD1	few	TRBJ2-7	TGTGCCAGCTCGCTTGACAGGGAAGTCTACGAGCAGTACTTC	CASSLDREVYEQYF
22	TRBV27	NA	NA	TRBJ1-5	TGTGCCAGCAGAAGGGGTGGGCATGGCCGCGACCTTAGGCAATATAGCAATCAGCCCCAGCATTTT	CASRRGGHGRDLRQYSNQPQHF
13	TRBV28	TRBD1	NA	TRBJ2-7	TGTGCCAGCAGCGGACAGGGACTGTACGAGCAGTACTTC	CASSGQGLYEQYF
15	TRBV7-9	NA	NA	TRBJ2-1	TGTGCCAGCAGCCCGTACCCCAGCTCCTACAATGAGCAGTTCTTC	CASSPYPSSYNEQFF
15	TRBV7-9	TRBD2	NA	TRBJ2-1	TGTGCCAGCAGCTTAGGACTAGCGGGAGGGCATGAGCAGTTCTTC	CASSLGLAGGHEQFF
16	TRBV3-1/TRBV3-2	NA	NA	TRBJ2-1	TGTGCCAGCAGCCAAGAGAGCCGGGAAGCCTACAATGAGCAGTTCTTC	CASSQESREAYNEQFF
14	TRBV11-2	NA	NA	TRBJ2-7	TGTGCCAGCAGCTTACGCGGGACGGTCCACGAGCAGTACTTC	CASSLRGTVHEQYF
15	TRBV5-1	TRBD1	NA	TRBJ1-4	TGCGCCAGCAGCACCCGGACAGGGGGAGGTGAAAAACTGTTTTTT	CASSTRTGGGEKLFF
15	TRBV5-4	NA	NA	TRBJ2-1	TGTGCCAGCAGCAGGAGCGGGCCCTCCTACAATGAGCAGTTCTTC	CASSRSGPSYNEQFF
15	TRBV5-1	NA	NA	TRBJ1-2	TGCGCCAGCAGATTATACCGGGAGACAAACTATGGCTACACCTTC	CASRLYRETNYGYTF
14	TRBV24-1	TRBD2	NA	TRBJ2-1	TGTGCCACCAGTGACCCTAGCGGGGTCTTCGGGCAGTTCTTC	CATSDPSGVFGQFF
18	TRBV28	NA	NA	TRBJ2-3	TGTGCCAGCAGTTTTCCTGGTTTTAGCGGAGCTAGCACAGATACGCAGTATTTT	CASSFPGFSGASTDTQYF
15	TRBV5-4	NA	NA	TRBJ1-4	TGTGCCAGCAGCTTGGGGGCAGTACATAATGAAAAACTGTTTTTT	CASSLGAVHNEKLFF
15	TRBV6-1	NA	NA	TRBJ1-1	TGTGCCAGCAGTGAAGCGGCAGGGGTGGGCACTGAAGCTTTCTTT	CASSEAAGVGTEAFF
15	TRBV6-1	NA	NA	TRBJ2-3	TGTGCCAGCAGTGAAGGTGCAGGGTGGACGGATACGCAGTATTTT	CASSEGAGWTDTQYF
15	TRBV5-1	TRBD1	NA	TRBJ2-7	TGCGCCAGCAGCTTGTTCGGGACAGGTTTTTACGAGCAGTACTTC	CASSLFGTGFYEQYF
16	TRBV29-1	TRBD2	NA	TRBJ2-1	TGCAGCGTTGATGGGAAGACTAGCGGGAGGTTCAATGAGCAGTTCTTC	CSVDGKTSGRFNEQFF
14	TRBV11-2	NA	NA	TRBJ2-7	TGTGCCAGCAGCTCCCGGAGCACGAACTACGAGCAGTACTTC	CASSSRSTNYEQYF
13	TRBV28	TRBD1	NA	TRBJ1-2	TGTGCCAGCAGTTTAGACAGGGGCTATGGCTACACCTTC	CASSLDRGYGYTF
14	TRBV30	NA	NA	TRBJ2-3	TGTGCCTGGAGGATAGCGGATTTCACAGATACGCAGTATTTT	CAWRIADFTDTQYF
16	TRBV6-5	NA	NA	TRBJ2-3	TGTGCCAGCAGTTACTCGAGGGGGGGGCTGGCAGATACGCAGTATTTT	CASSYSRGGLADTQYF
13	TRBV6-5	NA	NA	TRBJ2-7	TGTGCCAGCAGCCTGGACTGGTCGGGGGAGCAGTACTTC	CASSLDWSGEQYF
14	TRBV19	NA	NA	TRBJ1-2	TGTGCCAGTACCACAAGACGGGAAGCTTATGGCTACACCTTC	CASTTRREAYGYTF
15	TRBV28	NA	NA	TRBJ1-5	TGTGCCAGCAGTCCGGGGGGCCAGGGCAGACAGCCCCAGCATTTT	CASSPGGQGRQPQHF
16	TRBV11-2	TRBD2	NA	TRBJ2-1	TGTGCCAGCAGCTTAGAGATGGCGGGAGGGTACAATGAGCAGTTCTTC	CASSLEMAGGYNEQFF
14	TRBV23-1	NA	NA	TRBJ2-1	TGCGCCAGCACGCTAGGCCCTTCCTACGATGAGCAGTTCTTC	CASTLGPSYDEQFF
18	TRBV3-1/TRBV3-2	TRBD2	NA	TRBJ2-1	TGTGCCAGCAGCCGGGGCGGGAGGGCCGCGAGCTCCTACAATGAGCAGTTCTTC	CASSRGGRAASSYNEQFF
15	TRBV29-1	TRBD2	NA	TRBJ2-5	TGCAGCGTCAGGACTAGCGGGAGGGCCGGGGAGACCCAGTACTTC	CSVRTSGRAGETQYF
14	TRBV19	TRBD1	once	TRBJ2-7	TGTGCCAGTTCTCCGGGACAGGGGAGGGACGAGCAGTACTTC	CASSPGQGRDEQYF
15	TRBV30	NA	NA	TRBJ1-3	TGTGCCTGGAGCCGGGACTCAGGCTCTGGAAACACCATATATTTT	CAWSRDSGSGNTIYF
15	TRBV5-5	TRBD1	NA	TRBJ1-3	TGTGCCAGCAGATTAACAGGGGGCGGAGGAAACACCATATATTTT	CASRLTGGGGNTIYF